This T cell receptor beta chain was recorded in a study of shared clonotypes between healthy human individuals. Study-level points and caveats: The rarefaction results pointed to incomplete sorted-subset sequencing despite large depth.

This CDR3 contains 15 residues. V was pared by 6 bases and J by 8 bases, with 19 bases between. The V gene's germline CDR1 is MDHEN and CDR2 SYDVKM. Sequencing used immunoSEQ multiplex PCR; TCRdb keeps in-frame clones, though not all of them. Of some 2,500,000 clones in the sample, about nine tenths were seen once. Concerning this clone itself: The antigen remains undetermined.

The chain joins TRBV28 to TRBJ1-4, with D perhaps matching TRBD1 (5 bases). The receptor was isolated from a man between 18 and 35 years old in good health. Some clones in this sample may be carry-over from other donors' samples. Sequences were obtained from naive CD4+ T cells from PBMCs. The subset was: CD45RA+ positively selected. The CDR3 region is CASRWPGTGVEKLFF. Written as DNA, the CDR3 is TGTGCCAGCAGGTGGCCCGGGACTGGGGTGGAAAAACTGTTTTTT.